This TCR beta chain was recorded in a study of type 1 regulatory T cells (dated by TCRdb to the early 2020s). At the level of the whole study: The study characterized an in vitro protocol that generated a Tr1-enriched, alloantigen-specific CD4 T cell product named T-allo10. T-allo10 was under clinical evaluation in patients with hematological malignancies receiving allogeneic hematopoietic stem cell transplantation.

Relative to its sample, this clonotype is medium-sized (0.01 to 0.1%). No antigen is known for it. Base quality data are lacking; no much larger clone is found one base away. The instrument given in TCRdb is Illumina MiSeq. The raw public data were reprocessed by TCRdb itself: fastp quality trimming at Q25, MiXCR clonotype calling, in-frame beta chains only. Under each unique CDR3 protein, matching rows form one entry showing the most common genes and DNA. This sample holds roughly 18,000 distinct CDR3 sequences; 10% were observed only once. The top ten hold 2.8% of the sample. The CDR3 spans 16 residues, from the cysteine through the phenylalanine. Only the CDR3 part of the read is kept: 48 bases, read in frame from the first base. The V end gives up 5 bases and the J end 2 bases, leaving 11 bases in the junction not matched to a gene. Based on the germline V gene (reference sequence), the CDR1 and CDR2 sequences are DFQATT and SNEGSKA.

The sequence was collected from a human donor in good health. The source material was CD4+ T cells, either the whole sample or a sorted fraction (not recorded which). The rearrangement joined TRBV20-1 to TRBJ1-5, with 8 central nucleotides matching TRBD1. This receptor has the CDR3 CSAGSDREGGNQPQHF. The base sequence is TGCAGTGCTGGTTCGGACAGGGAGGGTGGCAATCAGCCCCAGCATTTT.